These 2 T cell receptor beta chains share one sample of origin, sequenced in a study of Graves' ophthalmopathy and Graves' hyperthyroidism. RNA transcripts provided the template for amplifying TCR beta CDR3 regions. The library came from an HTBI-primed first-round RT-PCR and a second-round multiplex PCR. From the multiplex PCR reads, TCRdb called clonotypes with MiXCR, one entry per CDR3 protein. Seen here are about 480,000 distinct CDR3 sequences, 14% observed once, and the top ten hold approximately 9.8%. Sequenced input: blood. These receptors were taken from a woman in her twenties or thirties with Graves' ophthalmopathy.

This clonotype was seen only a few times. The CDR3 loop is CASSQLSGGNTGELFF. The CDR3, as DNA: TGTGCCAGCAGCCAACTCAGCGGGGGGAACACCGGGGAGCTGTTTTTT. The chain couples TRBV14 to TRBJ2-2; 8 positions agree with TRBD2. The trim removed 2 bases at V and 1 base at J, leaving 3 bases unmatched. Germline loops: CDR1 SGHDN, CDR2 FVKESK. CDR3 length: 16 residues.

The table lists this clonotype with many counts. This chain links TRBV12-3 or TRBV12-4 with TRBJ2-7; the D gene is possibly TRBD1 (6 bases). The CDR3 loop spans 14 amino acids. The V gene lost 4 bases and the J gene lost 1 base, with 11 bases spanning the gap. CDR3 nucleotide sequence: TGTGCCAGCAGTTCACTGGACAGTTCCTACGAGCAGTACTTC. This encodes CASSSLDSSYEQYF.